This T cell receptor beta chain was recovered during a study of T-cell reconstitution after alpha-beta-depleted transplantation in children. Findings and limits, study-wide: Expanded graft clones numbering several hundred reportedly gave rise to alpha-beta T cells about two months after transplant. By one year post-transplant, T-cell counts and diversity largely arose from T cells that were newly produced.

This clonotype was counted many times. Antigen: not known. The CDR3 spans 19 residues. Germline CDR1 SEHNR, CDR2 FQNEAQ (reference sequence). The V gene lost 1 base and the J gene lost 0 bases, with 16 bases spanning the gap. The TCRbeta library incorporated unique molecular identifiers. TCRdb processed the PCR reads anew with MiXCR; each CDR3 protein has one entry. This sample has 540,000 or so distinct CDR3 sequences, with more than 20% found just once. The material was PBMCs, mostly from graft donor cells, obtained 360 days after TCRalphabeta/CD19-depleted stem cell transplant. This TCR came from a boy less than two years old who had a stem cell transplant for acute myeloid leukemia, so the T cells may come from the graft donor. The rearrangement joins TRBV7-9 to TRBJ2-6, with D hard to call. The CDR3 DNA reads as TGTGCCAGCAGCTTAGGAGCCGCAGGTCTTATCTCTGGGGCCAACGTCCTGACTTTC. The encoded protein is CASSLGAAGLISGANVLTF.